This T cell receptor beta chain came from a study of blood T cell repertoires in COVID-19. The method was immunoSEQ multiplex PCR; TCRdb's version includes in-frame clones alone and lacks a portion of them. The sample comprises about 74,000 clones, roughly 90% of which are singletons, and about 1.5% rests with the top ten. The CDR3 is made up of 12 amino acids. The V end was cut by 2 bases, the J end by 3 bases, with 4 bases between. Germline V gene lookup returns CDR1 MGHRA and CDR2 YSYEKL. This receptor was taken from a man aged 50 to 59 with acute or convalescent COVID-19. The sample taken for sequencing was peripheral blood. V and J are TRBV4-1 and TRBJ1-1; D is ambiguous. CDR3 loop: CASSQPYTEAFF. The CDR3 DNA reads as TGCGCCAGCAGCCAACCTTACACTGAAGCTTTCTTT.